This T cell receptor beta chain appears in the sequencing data of a study of CD4 T cells in relation to SARS-CoV-2 and coronaviruses. The unexposed donors gave CD4+ T cells in about 2010-2018, prior to COVID-19. This clone has only one observation. The assay was immunoSEQ multiplex PCR, and TCRdb's table has in-frame clones only and misses some. The top ten hold more than 1.5% of the sample, which has some 65,000 clones, 85% to 90% seen once. Germline CDR1 reads SNHLY; CDR2 reads FYNNEI. With 3 bases removed from V and 5 bases from J, the gap between germline ends came to 7 bases. The CDR3 is 12 residues long.

This receptor was obtained from a human donor in good health. The chain has TRBV2 and TRBJ2-5; D is unclear. The specimen was memory CD4+ T cells from PBMCs. The DNA for the CDR3 is TGTGCCAGCAGTGATCAGAGGGAGACCCAGTACTTC. This codes for CASSDQRETQYF.